This TCR beta chain is from a study of metastatic and nonmetastatic thyroid tumors. With MiXCR, TCRdb called clones anew from the PCR reads. Altogether roughly 59,000 clones are present, 15% to 20% being singletons, with the ten largest covering about a tenth. Unmatched junction bases numbered 7, after V lost 5 bases and J lost 3 bases. Per the germline V gene, CDR1 is DFQATT and CDR2 is SNEGSKA (reference sequence). This CDR3 region has 13 residues. This clone has ten or more counts. Thyroid surgery had not been preceded by any treatment in any patient. The V call is TRBV20-1, the J call TRBJ2-7, with 7 bases that match TRBD1. The TCR originated in a male donor with papillary thyroid cancer or a benign thyroid nodule (not recorded which). Some clones in this sample may be carry-over from other donors' samples. The sequencing input was blood. CDR3 nucleotide sequence: TGCAGTGCTCAAAGGGACAGCGGCTACGAGCAGTACTTC. Its translation is CSAQRDSGYEQYF.